This record looks at one T cell receptor (beta chain) sequence and its context. Its specificity is unknown. The sample originates from a study of cytomegalovirus exposure and HLA in healthy donors. General study points: Roughly uniform depth of sequencing across donors was assumed in presence/absence analyses.

The CDR3 spans 14 residues. The V end lost 5 bases, the J end lost 5 bases, and 13 bases lay between the germline ends. Germline V gene data show CDR1 as SGHAT and CDR2 as FQNNGV. 60 Vbeta and 13 Jbeta primers were used in PCR. The method was immunoSEQ multiplex PCR; TCRdb's version includes in-frame clones alone and lacks a portion of them. Its clone listing holds about 79,000 clones. The specimen sequenced was PBMCs. The chain combines TRBV11-2 with TRBJ1-5; D is possibly TRBD1 (5 bases). This TCR was recovered from a man aged 25-40 years in good health and CMV-seronegative. The CDR3 DNA is TGTGCCAGCAGCCCTGGGGGGTTCGATCAGCCCCAGCATTTT. Amino acids: CASSPGGFDQPQHF.